The entry below gives a single T cell receptor beta chain sequence along with its context. The sample belongs to a study of OX40 agonist ivuxolimab in advanced cancers. The overall study: Patients were given ivuxolimab, an antibody that agonizes OX40 (CD134).

Assay: immunoSEQ multiplex PCR; the TCRdb copy retains only in-frame clones and omits some. The profile shows about 53,000 clones, 80% to 90% of them singletons. The CDR3 is made up of 11 amino acids. Germline V gene sequence: CDR1 SEHNR, CDR2 FQNEAQ (reference sequence). Trimming took 6 bases from V and 3 from J, leaving 6 bases between them. The sample consisted of CD4+ or CD8+ T cells sorted from blood, taken in a trial of the OX40 agonist ivuxolimab. This sequence was found in an adult with an advanced solid tumor such as melanoma, head and neck, liver or kidney cancer. This chain uses TRBV7-9 with TRBJ2-7; no definite D call. This CDR3 reads CASSTNYEQYF. Written as DNA, the CDR3 is TGTGCCAGCAGTACGAACTACGAGCAGTACTTC.